Following are 8 T cell receptor beta chains from one sample sequenced in a study of shared clonotypes between healthy human individuals. Generated by immunoSEQ multiplex PCR, the TCRdb table keeps only in-frame clones and is missing some. The data hold roughly 2.5 million clones, with approximately 92% observed a single time. Sequences were obtained from naive CD4+ T cells sorted from blood. Subset meaning: CD45RA+ positively selected. The source is a man between 18 and 29 years old in good health.

This chain links TRBV15 with TRBJ1-5; D is uncertain. This CDR3 has 16 residues. Trimming took off 3 bases at V and 3 bases at J, with 15 bases between the two ends. Germline V gene sequence: CDR1 LNHNV, CDR2 YYDKDF (reference sequence). CDR3 sequence (DNA): TGTGCCACCAGCAGCTGGGGTCTTGGAGCCAATCAGCCCCAGCATTTT. It yields the protein CATSSWGLGANQPQHF.

This CDR3 reads CASSLGLSYNEQFF. The CDR3 DNA reads TGTGCCAGCAGCTTGGGACTCTCCTACAATGAGCAGTTCTTC. The chain has TRBV11-3 and TRBJ2-1; D is perhaps TRBD2 (6 bases). Trimming stripped 3 bases from V and 0 bases from J, with 6 bases between. The CDR3 consists of 14 residues. CDR1 is SGHNT, CDR2 YENEEA, per germline.

V usage is TRBV27 and J usage is TRBJ1-2; a possible D gene is TRBD1 (6 bases). This CDR3 has 14 amino acids. The V and J ends lost 6 bases and 7 bases respectively, with 18 bases between them. Germline V CDR1 and CDR2: MNHEY, SMNVEV (reference sequence). Written as DNA, the CDR3 is TGTGCCAGCAGGGAACAGGGAGTGGTCTCTGGCTACACCTTC. Protein sequence: CASREQGVVSGYTF.

A note on this clone: Other DNA variants within this sample encode the same CDR3. The J gene is TRBJ1-4, the V gene TRBV5-1, with TRBD1 matching over 8 bases. The V gene's germline CDR1 is SGHRS and CDR2 YFSETQ. The CDR3 runs to 15 residues. V shed 2 bases, J shed 1 base, and the junction held 1 base outside the gene matches. CDR3 region: CASSFTGGTNEKLFF. The CDR3 nucleotides read TGCGCCAGCAGCTTTACAGGGGGAACTAATGAAAAACTGTTTTTT. Filled out from reference TRBV5-1 and TRBJ1-4, the complete variable domain reads KAGVTQTPRYLIKTRGQQVTLSCSPISGHRSVSWYQQTPGQGLQFLFEYFSETQRNKGNFPGRFSGRQFSNSRSEMNVSTLELGDSALYLCASSFTGGTNEKLFFGSGTQLSVL.

The CDR3 DNA reads TGTGCCAGTATGATGGATGGGGCCCGGGGCAATCAGCCCCAGCATTTT. Amino acids: CASMMDGARGNQPQHF. The chain uses TRBV6-6 and TRBJ1-5; D is possibly TRBD1 (5 bases). From germline, CDR1 is MNHNY and CDR2 SVGAGI (reference sequence). The CDR3 loop spans 16 amino acids. With 9 bases removed from V and 2 bases from J, the gap between germline ends came to 20 bases.

The chain employs TRBV30 and TRBJ1-2, with 9 bases lining up with TRBD1. V trimming: 5 bases; J trimming: 8 bases; junction bases outside the gene matches: 15. Germline V gives CDR1 GTSNPN, CDR2 SVGIG (reference sequence). This CDR3 has 15 amino acids. In nucleotides, the CDR3 is TGTGCCTGGCGCGGGGACAGGGTGCTGTCGGGGGGCTACACCTTC. Protein sequence: CAWRGDRVLSGGYTF.

This chain uses TRBV9 with TRBJ2-5, with a tentative D call TRBD1 (6 bases). Germline V gene data show CDR1 as SGDLS and CDR2 as YYNGEE. There are 13 residues in the CDR3. V was cut by 4 bases and J by 7 bases, with 14 bases left in between. CDR3 DNA: TGTGCCAGCAGCCCGGGGACATCGGGGACCCAGTACTTC. Its protein product is CASSPGTSGTQYF.

The chain carries TRBV19 and TRBJ1-5; 7 bases are shared with TRBD1. Germline CDR1 and CDR2: LNHDA and SQIVND (reference sequence). CDR3 length: 16 residues. The ends lost 5 bases at V and 5 bases at J; junction bases unmatched: 12. CDR3 loop: CASSLGQTLMDQPQHF. For the CDR3, the DNA is TGTGCCAGTAGTCTGGGACAGACACTTATGGATCAGCCCCAGCATTTT.